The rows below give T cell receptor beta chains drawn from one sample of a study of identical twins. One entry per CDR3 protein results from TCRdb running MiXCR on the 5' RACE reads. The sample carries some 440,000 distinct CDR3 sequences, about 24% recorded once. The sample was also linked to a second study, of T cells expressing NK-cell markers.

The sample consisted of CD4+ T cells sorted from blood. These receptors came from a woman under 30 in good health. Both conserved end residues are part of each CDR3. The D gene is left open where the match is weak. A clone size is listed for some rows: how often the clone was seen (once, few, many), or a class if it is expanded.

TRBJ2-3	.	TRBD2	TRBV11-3	TGTGCCAGCAGCTTAGGGGGACTAGCGCCAGATACGCAGTATTTT	CASSLGGLAPDTQYF
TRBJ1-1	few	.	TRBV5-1	TGCGCCAGCAGCTTGACAGCTGGTATGAACACTGAAGCTTTCTTT	CASSLTAGMNTEAFF
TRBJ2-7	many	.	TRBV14	TGTGCCAGCAGCCCGACTAACCCCTACGAGCAGTACTTC	CASSPTNPYEQYF
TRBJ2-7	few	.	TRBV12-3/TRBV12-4	TGTGCCAGCAGGGCGGGACTGAGCTCCTACGAGCAGTACTTC	CASRAGLSSYEQYF
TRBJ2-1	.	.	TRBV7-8	TGTGCCAGCAGCGCACGGACAGTGGGGCCCAATGAGCAGTTCTTC	CASSARTVGPNEQFF
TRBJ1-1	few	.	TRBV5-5	TGTGCCAGCAGCTTCGGGGGAACGGTGACGACTGAAGCTTTCTTT	CASSFGGTVTTEAFF
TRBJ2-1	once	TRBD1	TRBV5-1	TGCGCCAGCAGCTTGACGACAGGGGTGCATTACAATGAGCAGTTCTTC	CASSLTTGVHYNEQFF
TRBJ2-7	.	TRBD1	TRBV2	TGTGCCAGCCGGACGAACCTCGGGACAGTTTACGAGCAGTACTTC	CASRTNLGTVYEQYF
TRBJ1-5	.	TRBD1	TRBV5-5	TGTGCCAGCAGCCCGACAGGGTTGGGCAATCAGCCCCAGCATTTT	CASSPTGLGNQPQHF
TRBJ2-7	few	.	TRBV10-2	TGCGCCAGCAGTGGGTTTCGGAGGGAGCAGTACTTC	CASSGFRREQYF
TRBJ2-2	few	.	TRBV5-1	TGCGCCAGCCAGGGACTCTTGAACACCGGGGAGCTGTTTTTT	CASQGLLNTGELFF
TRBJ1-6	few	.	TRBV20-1	TGCAGTGCGAGTATTCAAGGGTTCAATTCACCCCTCCACTTT	CSASIQGFNSPLHF
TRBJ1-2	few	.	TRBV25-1	TGTGCCAGCAGTGAACGGTGGGTCGAGGGCTACACCTTC	CASSERWVEGYTF
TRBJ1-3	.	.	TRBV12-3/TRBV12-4	TGTGCCAGCAGCCTTATCAGCTCTGGAAACACCATATATTTT	CASSLISSGNTIYF
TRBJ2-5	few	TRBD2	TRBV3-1	TGTGCCAGCAGCCAAGATTACCGGGTGGCTAGCGGGCAAGAGACCCAGTACTTC	CASSQDYRVASGQETQYF
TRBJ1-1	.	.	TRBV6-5	TGTGCCAGCAGTTACTCGTGGGGGGCGAACACTGAAGCTTTCTTT	CASSYSWGANTEAFF
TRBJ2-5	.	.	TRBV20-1	TGCAGTGCTAGTAGCCTAGCGAAGACCCAGTACTTC	CSASSLAKTQYF
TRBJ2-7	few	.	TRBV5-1	TGCGCCAGCAGCGGGACAAACTACGAGCAGTACTTC	CASSGTNYEQYF
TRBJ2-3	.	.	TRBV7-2	TGTGCCAGCAGCTACCGAGCGGGAGATACGCAGTATTTT	CASSYRAGDTQYF
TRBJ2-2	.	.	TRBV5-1	TGCGCCAGCAGTATAGACACCGGGGAGCTGTTTTTT	CASSIDTGELFF
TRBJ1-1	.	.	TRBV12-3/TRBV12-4	TGTGCCAGCAGGAAGACAGTTAACACTGAAGCTTTCTTT	CASRKTVNTEAFF
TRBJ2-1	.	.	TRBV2	TGTGCCAGCAGTTCGGGGCTACACAATGAGCAGTTCTTC	CASSSGLHNEQFF
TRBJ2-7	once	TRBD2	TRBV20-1	TGCAGTGCCCCGCTACTCGAGGGCGGGAGTCGCGAGCAGTACTTC	CSAPLLEGGSREQYF
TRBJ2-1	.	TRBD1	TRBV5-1	TGCGCCAGCAAACTCACGGGGACAGGGTACAATGAGCAGTTCTTC	CASKLTGTGYNEQFF
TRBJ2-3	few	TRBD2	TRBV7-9	TGTGCCACCCCGGGGGGAGCGCTCCCAGATACGCAGTATTTT	CATPGGALPDTQYF
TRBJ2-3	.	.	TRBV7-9	TGTGCCAGCAGCTTAGTGAAGGGCGTGGATACGCAGTATTTT	CASSLVKGVDTQYF
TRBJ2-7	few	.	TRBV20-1	TGCAGTGCAAGGCACAGGGGAGCGGGCGAGCAGTACTTC	CSARHRGAGEQYF
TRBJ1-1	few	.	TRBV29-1	TGCAGCGTTGAAGGTGGGGGCTATGGGACTGAAGCTTTCTTT	CSVEGGGYGTEAFF
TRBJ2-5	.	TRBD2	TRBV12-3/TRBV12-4	TGTGCCAGCAGTTACAGCGGGGGACGCCGGTGGACCCAGTACTTC	CASSYSGGRRWTQYF
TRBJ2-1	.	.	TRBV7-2	TGTGCCAGCAGCTTCTCCCGCGCGAATGAGCAGTTCTTC	CASSFSRANEQFF
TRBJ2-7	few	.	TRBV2	TGTGCCAGCAGTTCGGTGACAGGCTCGGACGAGCAGTACTTC	CASSSVTGSDEQYF
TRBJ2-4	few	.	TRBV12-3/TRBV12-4	TGTGCCAGCAGTTTGCCCAGAGTAGCCAAAAACATTCAGTACTTC	CASSLPRVAKNIQYF
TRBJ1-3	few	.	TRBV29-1	TGCAGCGTTCTTACGGTGAGGGGCTCAGGAAACACCATATATTTT	CSVLTVRGSGNTIYF
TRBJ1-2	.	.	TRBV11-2	TGTGCCAGCAGCTTAGGGATGTGGACGGCGCCTAACTATGGCTACACCTTC	CASSLGMWTAPNYGYTF
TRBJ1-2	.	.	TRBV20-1	TGCAGTGCTCTCACAGGGAACTATGGCTACACCTTC	CSALTGNYGYTF
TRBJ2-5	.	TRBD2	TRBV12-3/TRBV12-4	TGTGCCAGCAGTTTTTGGGGGACTAGAGAGACCCAGTACTTC	CASSFWGTRETQYF
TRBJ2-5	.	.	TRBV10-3	TGTGCCACAAATCCGGGACTCCCGATGGAGACCCAGTACTTC	CATNPGLPMETQYF
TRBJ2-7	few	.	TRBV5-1	TGCGCCAGCAGAGTCGCAGACCAACTCTCATTTACGAGTCACTTC	CASRVADQLSFTSHF
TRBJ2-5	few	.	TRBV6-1	TGTGCCAGCAGTGATAGCAGACAGACCCAGTACTTC	CASSDSRQTQYF
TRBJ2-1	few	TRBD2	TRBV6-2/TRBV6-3	TGTGCCAGCTGCCGGACTAGCCGCAATGAGCAGTTCTTC	CASCRTSRNEQFF
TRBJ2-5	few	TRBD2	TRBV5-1	TGCGCCAGCAGCGTCGGGGGGGTGCGGGGCCAAGAGACCCAGTACTTC	CASSVGGVRGQETQYF
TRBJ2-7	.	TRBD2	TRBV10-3	TGTGCCATCAGTGGGTCTAGCGGGAGGCAGAACGAGCAGTACTTC	CAISGSSGRQNEQYF
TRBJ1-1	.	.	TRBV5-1	TGCGCCAGCAGCTTGGCTGATAGAAACACTGAAGCTTTCTTT	CASSLADRNTEAFF
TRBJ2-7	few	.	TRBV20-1	TGCAGTGCTAGTCCTACGGTCCGTTCCGAGCAGTACTTC	CSASPTVRSEQYF
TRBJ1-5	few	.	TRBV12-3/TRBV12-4	TGTGCCAGCAGTTTATATGACCAGCCCCAGCATTTT	CASSLYDQPQHF
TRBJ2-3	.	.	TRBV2	TGTGCCTTCAGCTCAGGAAGAAACAGAAACCAGTACACAGATACGCAGTATTTT	CAFSSGRNRNQYTDTQYF
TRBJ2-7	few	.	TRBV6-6	TGTGCCAGCAGGGTAGCGGCGGCCTACGAGCAGTACTTC	CASRVAAAYEQYF
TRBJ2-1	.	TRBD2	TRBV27	TGTGCCAGCAGTTTATTACTAGCGGACCTCAATGAGCAGTTCTTC	CASSLLLADLNEQFF
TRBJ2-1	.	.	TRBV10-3	TGTGCCATCAGTGAGGCGGCGGGGAATGAGCAGTTCTTC	CAISEAAGNEQFF
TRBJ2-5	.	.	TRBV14	TGTGCCAGCAGCCAAGGGACGGCGACCCAGTACTTC	CASSQGTATQYF
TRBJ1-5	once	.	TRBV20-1	TGCAGTGCTACCAGGGGATTTACGGGTCAGCCCCAGCATTTT	CSATRGFTGQPQHF
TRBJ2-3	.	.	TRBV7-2	TGTGCCAGCAGCTTAGGTGCCACCACAGATACGCAGTATTTT	CASSLGATTDTQYF
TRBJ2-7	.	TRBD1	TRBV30	TGTGCCTGGAGTGTTGGGACAGCCTATTACGAGCAGTACTTC	CAWSVGTAYYEQYF
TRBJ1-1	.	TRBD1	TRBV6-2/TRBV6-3	TGTGCCAGCAGCGCTTCACCAGGGACAGCACACGCTGAAGCTTTCTTT	CASSASPGTAHAEAFF
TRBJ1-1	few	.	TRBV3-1	TGTGCCAGCAGCCAATTAACGGGAACTGAAGCTTTCTTT	CASSQLTGTEAFF
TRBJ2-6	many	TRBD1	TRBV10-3	TGTGCCGTACCAGGGGGATCTGGGGCCAACGTCCTGACTTTC	CAVPGGSGANVLTF
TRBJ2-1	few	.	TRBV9	TGTGCCAGCAGCCCCACGGGGTCGTACTACAATGAGCAGTTCTTC	CASSPTGSYYNEQFF
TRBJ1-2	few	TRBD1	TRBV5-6	TGTGCCAGCAGCCCCCGGACAGGGTTCGGCTACACCTTC	CASSPRTGFGYTF
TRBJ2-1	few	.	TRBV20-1	TGCAGTGCTAGAGGTGTTGCTCGTTCCTCCTACAATGAGCAGTTCTTC	CSARGVARSSYNEQFF
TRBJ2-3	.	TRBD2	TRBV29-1	TGCAGCGCTCCAGGGACTAGCGGGGGTAGCACAGATACGCAGTATTTT	CSAPGTSGGSTDTQYF